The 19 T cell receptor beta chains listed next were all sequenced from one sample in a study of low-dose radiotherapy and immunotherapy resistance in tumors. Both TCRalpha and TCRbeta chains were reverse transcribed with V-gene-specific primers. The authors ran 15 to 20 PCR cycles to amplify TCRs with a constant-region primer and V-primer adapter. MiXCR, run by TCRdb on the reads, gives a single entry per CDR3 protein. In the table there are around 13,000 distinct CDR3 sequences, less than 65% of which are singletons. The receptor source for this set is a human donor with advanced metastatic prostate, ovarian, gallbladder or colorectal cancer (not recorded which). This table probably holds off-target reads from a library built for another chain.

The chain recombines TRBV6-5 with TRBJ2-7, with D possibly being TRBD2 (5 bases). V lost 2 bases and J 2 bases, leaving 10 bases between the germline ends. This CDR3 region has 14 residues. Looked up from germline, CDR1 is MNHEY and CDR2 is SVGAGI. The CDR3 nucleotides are TGTGCCAGCAGTTACGGAGGAGCTCCCTACGAGCAGTACTTC. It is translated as CASSYGGAPYEQYF.

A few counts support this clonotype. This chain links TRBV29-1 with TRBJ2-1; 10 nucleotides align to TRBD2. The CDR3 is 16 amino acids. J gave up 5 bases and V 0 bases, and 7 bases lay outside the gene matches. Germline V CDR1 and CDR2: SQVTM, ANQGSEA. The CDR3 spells CSVEEFALAGNNEQFF. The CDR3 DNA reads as TGCAGCGTTGAAGAGTTCGCACTAGCGGGGAACAATGAGCAGTTCTTC.

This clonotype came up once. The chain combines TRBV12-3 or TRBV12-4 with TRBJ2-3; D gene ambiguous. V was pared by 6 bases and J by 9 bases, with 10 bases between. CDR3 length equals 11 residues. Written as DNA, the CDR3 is TGTGCCAGCAGGGGAACCAAGACGCAGTATTTT. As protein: CASRGTKTQYF.

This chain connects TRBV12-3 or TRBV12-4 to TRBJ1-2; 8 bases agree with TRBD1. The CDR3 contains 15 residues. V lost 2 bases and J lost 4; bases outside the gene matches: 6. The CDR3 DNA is TGTGCCAGCAGTTTAATGGGACAGGCTTTCTATGGCTACACCTTC. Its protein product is CASSLMGQAFYGYTF.

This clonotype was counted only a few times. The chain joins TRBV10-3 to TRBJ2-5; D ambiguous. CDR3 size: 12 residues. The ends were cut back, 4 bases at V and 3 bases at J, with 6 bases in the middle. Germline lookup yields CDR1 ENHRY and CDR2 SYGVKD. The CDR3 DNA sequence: TGTGCCATCAGTGGGGATGAAGAGACCCAGTACTTC. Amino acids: CAISGDEETQYF.

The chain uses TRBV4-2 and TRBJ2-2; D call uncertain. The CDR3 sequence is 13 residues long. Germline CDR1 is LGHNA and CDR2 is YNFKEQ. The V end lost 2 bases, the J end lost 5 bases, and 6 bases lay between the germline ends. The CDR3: CASSQPTTGELFF. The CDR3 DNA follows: TGTGCCAGCAGCCAACCCACGACCGGGGAGCTGTTTTTT.

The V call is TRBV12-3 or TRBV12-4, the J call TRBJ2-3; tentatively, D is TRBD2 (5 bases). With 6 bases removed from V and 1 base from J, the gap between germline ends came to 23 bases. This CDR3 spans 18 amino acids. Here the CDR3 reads CASSRLIIPSGGTDTQYF. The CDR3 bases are TGTGCCAGCAGCCGACTGATCATCCCCAGCGGCGGCACAGATACGCAGTATTTT.

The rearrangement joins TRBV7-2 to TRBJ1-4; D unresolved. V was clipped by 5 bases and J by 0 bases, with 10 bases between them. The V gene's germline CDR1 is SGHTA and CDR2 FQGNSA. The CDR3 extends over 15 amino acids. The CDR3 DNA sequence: TGTGCCAGCAGCCCCAACGGAGCAACTAATGAAAAACTGTTTTTT. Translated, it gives CASSPNGATNEKLFF.

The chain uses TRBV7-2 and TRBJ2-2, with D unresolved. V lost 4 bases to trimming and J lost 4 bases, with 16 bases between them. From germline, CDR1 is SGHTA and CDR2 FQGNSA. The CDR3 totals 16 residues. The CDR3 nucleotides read TGTGCCAGCAGCTCACAGAACTCCTTGCCCACCGGGGAGCTGTTTTTT. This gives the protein CASSSQNSLPTGELFF.

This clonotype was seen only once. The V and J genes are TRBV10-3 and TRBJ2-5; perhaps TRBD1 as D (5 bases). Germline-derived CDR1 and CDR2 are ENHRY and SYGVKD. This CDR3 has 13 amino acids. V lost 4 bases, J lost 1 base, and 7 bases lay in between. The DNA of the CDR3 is TGTGCCATCAGTGCAGACAGCCAAGAGACCCAGTACTTC. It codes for CAISADSQETQYF.

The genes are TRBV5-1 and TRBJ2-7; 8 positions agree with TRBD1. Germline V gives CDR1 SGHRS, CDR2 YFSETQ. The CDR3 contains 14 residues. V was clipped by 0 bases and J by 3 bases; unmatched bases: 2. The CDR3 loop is CASSLAGGYYEQYF. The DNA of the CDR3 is TGCGCCAGCAGCTTGGCAGGGGGCTACTACGAGCAGTACTTC.

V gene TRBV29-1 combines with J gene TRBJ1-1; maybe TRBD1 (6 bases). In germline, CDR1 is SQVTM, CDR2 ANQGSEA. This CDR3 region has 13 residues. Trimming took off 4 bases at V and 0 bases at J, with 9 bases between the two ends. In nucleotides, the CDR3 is TGCAGCGTTGCAGGACAGATGAACACTGAAGCTTTCTTT. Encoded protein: CSVAGQMNTEAFF.

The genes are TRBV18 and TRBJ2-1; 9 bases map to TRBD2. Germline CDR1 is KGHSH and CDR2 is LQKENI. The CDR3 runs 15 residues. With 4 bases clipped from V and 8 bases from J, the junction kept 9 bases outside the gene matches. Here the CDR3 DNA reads TGTGCCAGCTCACAGGCTAGCGGGATATCGGATGAGCAGTTCTTC. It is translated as CASSQASGISDEQFF.

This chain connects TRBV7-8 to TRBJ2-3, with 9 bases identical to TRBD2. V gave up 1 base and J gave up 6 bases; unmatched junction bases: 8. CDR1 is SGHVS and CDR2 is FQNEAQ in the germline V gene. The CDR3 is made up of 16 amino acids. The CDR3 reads CASSLGGSGSMDTQYF. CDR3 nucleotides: TGTGCCAGCAGCTTAGGGGGTAGCGGGAGCATGGATACGCAGTATTTT.

DNA of the CDR3: TGTGCTAGTGCCGCCCCGGGACAGGGTTTCGGCGAGCAGTACTTC. It yields the protein CASAAPGQGFGEQYF. The V call is TRBV12-5, the J call TRBJ2-7, with TRBD1 matching 9 bases. The CDR3 covers 15 residues. With 7 bases clipped from V and 6 bases from J, the junction kept 13 bases outside the gene matches. Germline CDR1 and CDR2: LGHNT and FRNRAP.

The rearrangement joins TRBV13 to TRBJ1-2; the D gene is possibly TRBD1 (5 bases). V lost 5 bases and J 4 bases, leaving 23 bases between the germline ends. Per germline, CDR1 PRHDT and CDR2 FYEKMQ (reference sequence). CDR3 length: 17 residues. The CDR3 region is CASSAISRRGGSYGYTF. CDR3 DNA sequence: TGTGCCAGCAGCGCCATTTCCCGGAGGGGCGGGAGCTATGGCTACACCTTC.

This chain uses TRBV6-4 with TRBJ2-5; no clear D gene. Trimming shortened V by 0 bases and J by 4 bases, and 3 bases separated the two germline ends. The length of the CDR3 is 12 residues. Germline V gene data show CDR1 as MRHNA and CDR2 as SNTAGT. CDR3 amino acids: CASSDSSETQYF. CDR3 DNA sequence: TGTGCCAGCAGTGACTCGTCAGAGACCCAGTACTTC.

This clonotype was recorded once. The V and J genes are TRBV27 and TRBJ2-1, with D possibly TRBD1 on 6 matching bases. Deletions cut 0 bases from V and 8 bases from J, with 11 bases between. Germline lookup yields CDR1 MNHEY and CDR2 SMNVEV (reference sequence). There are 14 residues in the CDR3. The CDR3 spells CASSLSAGVDEQFF. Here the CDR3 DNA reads TGTGCCAGCAGTTTATCGGCAGGGGTCGATGAGCAGTTCTTC.

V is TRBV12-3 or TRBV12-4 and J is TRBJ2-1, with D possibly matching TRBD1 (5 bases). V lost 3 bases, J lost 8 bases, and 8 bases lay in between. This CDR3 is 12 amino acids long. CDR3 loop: CASSLGRDEQFF. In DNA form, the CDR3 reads TGTGCCAGCAGTTTGGGGCGCGATGAGCAGTTCTTC.